The source of this T cell receptor beta chain is a study of human T cells and chemical hapten exposure. Study-level background: Application of 0.01% DPC to the upper back was done by patch test, with a reading at 6 days. Patients, predominantly female, presented with alopecia areata, totalis or universalis. Study conclusions and caveats: Having alopecia, donors may respond immunologically unlike healthy people.

TCRdb reprocessed the RACE reads via MiXCR and lists one record per CDR3 protein. The data hold 300,000 to 450,000 distinct CDR3 sequences, with around 5.5% observed a single time. The sample holds a few counts of this clonotype. Its target is not known. This CDR3 comprises 15 residues. The V end was cut by 0 bases, the J end by 4 bases, with 12 bases between. Germline values: CDR1 SNHLY, CDR2 FYNNEI. The time point: pre-sensitization, week 0. Sample treatment: therapeutic diphenylcyclopropenone sensitization with weekly scalp DPC. The TCR was taken from a woman between 18 and 29 years old with alopecia areata. Some clones in this sample may be carry-over from other donors' samples. The chain carries TRBV2 and TRBJ1-2, with a tentative D call TRBD1 (6 bases). The sample consisted of whole blood, taken in connection with sensitization to the hapten diphenylcyclopropenone (DPC). Here the CDR3 DNA reads TGTGCCAGCAGTGAAGCCCGCGGGGGCGCCTATGGCTACACCTTC. Amino acids: CASSEARGGAYGYTF.